This T cell receptor beta chain is from a study of T-cell memory formation after mild COVID-19. At the level of the study: Among the donors, TCR clusters were largely specific to each donor.

In this sample, this clonotype turned up many times. Its target is unknown. Whole-study findings and limits: Clones that contracted clustered mainly in CM and EM if CD4+ and in EMRA if CD8+.

TCR alpha and TCR beta cDNA libraries with sample barcodes and UMIs came from 5'RACE using constant-segment primers. In TCRdb, the 5' RACE reads were re-called with MiXCR into one record per CDR3 protein. Found here are approximately 350,000 distinct CDR3 sequences, approximately 13% of them singletons; the top ten hold 20% to 25%. Material: PBMCs or a T cell subset sorted from them (not recorded which). The source of this sequence is a man aged 18-30 years who had mild COVID-19 (a few samples of this study predate the infection). Cell type and time point are not known.

The CDR3, as DNA: TGCGCCAGCAGCTGGGACGGGAACACCGGGGAGCTGTTTTTT. It codes for CASSWDGNTGELFF. The chain is built from TRBV5-1 and TRBJ2-2; tentatively, D is TRBD1 or TRBD2 (5 bases each). Germline V gene lookup returns CDR1 SGHRS and CDR2 YFSETQ. The CDR3 contains 14 residues. The V end lost 3 bases, the J end lost 1 base, and 7 bases lay between the germline ends.